A selection of T cell receptor beta chains follows, all from one sample in a study of blood T cell repertoires in COVID-19. The protocol was immunoSEQ multiplex PCR, while the TCRdb copy is restricted to in-frame clones and leaves out a portion. The data contain about 240,000 clones, 82% of them singletons. The specimen was peripheral blood. The receptors come from a woman aged 60-75 years with active or convalescent COVID-19. Both conserved end residues are part of each CDR3. A D gene is named only where the DNA matches it firmly. Clone sizes are given selectively: once, few, many, or a class where the clone is expanded.

j_call clone_size d_call v_call cdr3_aa cdr3_nt
TRBJ2-3 NA TRBD2 TRBV5-1 CASSSPSGGAADTQYF TGCGCCAGCAGCTCCCCTAGCGGGGGGGCCGCAGATACGCAGTATTTT
TRBJ1-2 NA NA TRBV2 CASRGGTTGNGYTF TGTGCCAGCAGGGGGGGAACGACGGGGAATGGCTACACCTTC
TRBJ2-5 NA TRBD2 TRBV12-5 CASGGGLQETQYF TGTGCTAGTGGTGGGGGACTACAAGAGACCCAGTACTTC
TRBJ1-2 NA NA TRBV11-2 CASSFSPGGSNYGYTF TGTGCCAGCAGCTTTTCCCCCGGAGGGAGTAACTATGGCTACACCTTC
TRBJ1-5 NA NA TRBV18 CASSPGANSNQPQHF TGTGCCAGCTCACCAGGAGCTAATAGCAATCAGCCCCAGCATTTT
TRBJ2-3 NA NA TRBV30 CAWSVQGTDTQYF TGTGCCTGGAGTGTTCAGGGGACAGATACGCAGTATTTT
TRBJ1-3 NA NA TRBV30 CAWSVTRGSGNTIYF TGTGCCTGGAGTGTAACGCGGGGCTCTGGAAACACCATATATTTT
TRBJ2-5 once NA TRBV11-2 CASSSGTAQETQYF TGTGCCAGCAGCTCGGGGACTGCCCAGGAGACCCAGTACTTC
TRBJ1-6 once NA TRBV6-1 CASSEVGAVYNSPLHF TGTGCCAGCAGTGAAGTTGGTGCGGTTTATAATTCACCCCTCCACTTT
TRBJ1-5 few TRBD1 TRBV6-6 CASSPYRNRGDQPQHF TGTGCCAGCAGTCCGTACCGAAACAGGGGGGATCAGCCCCAGCATTTT